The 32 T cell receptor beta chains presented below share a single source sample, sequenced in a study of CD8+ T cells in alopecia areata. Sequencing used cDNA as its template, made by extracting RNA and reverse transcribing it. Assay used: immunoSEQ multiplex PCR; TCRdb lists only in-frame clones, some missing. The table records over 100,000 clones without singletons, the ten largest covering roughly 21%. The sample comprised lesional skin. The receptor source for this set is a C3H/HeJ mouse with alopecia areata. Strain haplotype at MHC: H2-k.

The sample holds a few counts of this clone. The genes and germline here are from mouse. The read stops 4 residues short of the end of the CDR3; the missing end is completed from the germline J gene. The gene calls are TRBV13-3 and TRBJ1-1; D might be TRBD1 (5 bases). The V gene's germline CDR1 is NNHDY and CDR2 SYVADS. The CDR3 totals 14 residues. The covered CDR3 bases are TGTGCCAGCAGTGATCCTGGGGGAGGCGAA. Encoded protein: CASSDPGGGE. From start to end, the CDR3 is CASSDPGGGEEVFF.

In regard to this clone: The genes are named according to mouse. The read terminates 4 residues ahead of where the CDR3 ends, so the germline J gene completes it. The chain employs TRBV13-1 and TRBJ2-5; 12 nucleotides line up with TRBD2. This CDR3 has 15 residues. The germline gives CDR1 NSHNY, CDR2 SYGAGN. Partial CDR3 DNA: TGTGCCAGCAGCCACGACTGGGGGGGCCGGGAC. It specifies CASSHDWGGRD. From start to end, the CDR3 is CASSHDWGGRDTQYF.

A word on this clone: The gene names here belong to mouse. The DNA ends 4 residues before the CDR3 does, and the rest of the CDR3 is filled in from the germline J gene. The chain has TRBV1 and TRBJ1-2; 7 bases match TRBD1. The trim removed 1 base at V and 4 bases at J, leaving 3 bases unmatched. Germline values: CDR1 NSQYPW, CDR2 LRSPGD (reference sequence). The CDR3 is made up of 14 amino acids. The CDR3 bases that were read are TGCACCTGCAGTGCAGTAGGGGGCGGCTCC. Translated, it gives CTCSAVGGGS. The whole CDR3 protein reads CTCSAVGGGSDYTF.

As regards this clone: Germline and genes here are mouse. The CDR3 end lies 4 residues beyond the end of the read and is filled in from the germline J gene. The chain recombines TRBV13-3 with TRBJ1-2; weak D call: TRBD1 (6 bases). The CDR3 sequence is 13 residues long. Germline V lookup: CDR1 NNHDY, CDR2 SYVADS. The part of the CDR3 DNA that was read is TGTGCCAGCAGGACTGGGGGGGCGCAC. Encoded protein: CASRTGGAH. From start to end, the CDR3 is CASRTGGAHDYTF.

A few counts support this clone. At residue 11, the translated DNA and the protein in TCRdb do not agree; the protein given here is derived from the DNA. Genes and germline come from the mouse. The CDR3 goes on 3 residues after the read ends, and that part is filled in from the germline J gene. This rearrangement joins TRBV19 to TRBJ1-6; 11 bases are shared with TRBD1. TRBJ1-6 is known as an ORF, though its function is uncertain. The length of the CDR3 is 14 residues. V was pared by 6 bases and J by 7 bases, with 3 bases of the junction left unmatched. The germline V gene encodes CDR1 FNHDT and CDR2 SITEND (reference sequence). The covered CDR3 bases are TGTGCCAGCAACGGGACAGGGGGGAATTCGCCC. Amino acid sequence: CASNGTGGNSP. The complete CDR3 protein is CASNGTGGNSPLYF.

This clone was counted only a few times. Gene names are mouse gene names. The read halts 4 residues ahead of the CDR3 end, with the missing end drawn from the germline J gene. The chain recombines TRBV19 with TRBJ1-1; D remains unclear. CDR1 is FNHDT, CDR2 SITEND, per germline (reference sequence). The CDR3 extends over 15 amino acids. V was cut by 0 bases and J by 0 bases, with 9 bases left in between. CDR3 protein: CASSIEETANTEVFF. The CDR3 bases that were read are TGTGCCAGCAGTATAGAAGAAACTGCAAACACA.

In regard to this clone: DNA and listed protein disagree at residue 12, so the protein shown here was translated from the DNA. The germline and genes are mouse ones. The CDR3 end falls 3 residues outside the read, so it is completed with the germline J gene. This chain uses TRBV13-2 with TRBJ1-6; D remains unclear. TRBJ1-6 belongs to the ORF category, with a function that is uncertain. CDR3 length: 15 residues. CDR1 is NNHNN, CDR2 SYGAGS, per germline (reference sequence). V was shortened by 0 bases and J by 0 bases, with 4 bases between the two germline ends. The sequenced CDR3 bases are TGTGCCAGCGGTGATGAGGGTTCCTATAATTCGCCC. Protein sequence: CASGDEGSYNSP. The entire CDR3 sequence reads CASGDEGSYNSPLYF.

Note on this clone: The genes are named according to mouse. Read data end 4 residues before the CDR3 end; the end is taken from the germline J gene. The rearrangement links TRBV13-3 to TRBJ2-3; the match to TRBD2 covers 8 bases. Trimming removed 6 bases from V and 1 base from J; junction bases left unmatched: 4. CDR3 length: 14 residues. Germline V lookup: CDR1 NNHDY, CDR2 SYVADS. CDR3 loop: CASMGGFGAETLYF. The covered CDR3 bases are TGTGCCAGCATGGGGGGGTTTGGTGCAGAA.

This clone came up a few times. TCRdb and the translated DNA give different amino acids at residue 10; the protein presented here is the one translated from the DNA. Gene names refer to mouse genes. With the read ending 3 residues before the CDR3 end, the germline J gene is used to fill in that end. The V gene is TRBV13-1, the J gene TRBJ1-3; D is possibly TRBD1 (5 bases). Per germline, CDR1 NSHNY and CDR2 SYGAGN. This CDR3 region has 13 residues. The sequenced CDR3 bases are TGTGCCAGCAGTGATGCCAGGGAAGGTACG. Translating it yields CASSDAREGT. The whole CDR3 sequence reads CASSDAREGTLYF.

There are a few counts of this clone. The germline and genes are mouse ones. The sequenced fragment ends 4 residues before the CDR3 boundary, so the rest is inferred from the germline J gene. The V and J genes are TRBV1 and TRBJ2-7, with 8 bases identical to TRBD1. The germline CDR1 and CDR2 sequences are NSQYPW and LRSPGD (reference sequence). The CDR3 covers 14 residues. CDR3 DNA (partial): TGCACCTGCAGTGCACGACAGGGGCGGGAT. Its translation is CTCSARQGRD. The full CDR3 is CTCSARQGRDEQYF.

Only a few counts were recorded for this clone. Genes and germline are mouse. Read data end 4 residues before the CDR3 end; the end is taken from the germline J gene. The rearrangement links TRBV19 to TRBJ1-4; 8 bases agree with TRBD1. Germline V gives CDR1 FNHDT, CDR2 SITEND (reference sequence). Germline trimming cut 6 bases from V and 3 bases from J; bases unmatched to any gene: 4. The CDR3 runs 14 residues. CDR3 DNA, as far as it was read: TGTGCCAGCACCCTCAGGGGGCCCAACGAA. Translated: CASTLRGPNE. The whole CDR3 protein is CASTLRGPNERLFF. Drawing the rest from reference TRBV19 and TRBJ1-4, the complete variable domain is GGIITQTPKFLIGQEGQKLTLKCQQNFNHDTMYWYRQDSGKGLRLIYYSITENDLQKGDLSEGYDASREKKSSFSLTVTSAQKNEMAVFLCASTLRGPNERLFFGHGTKLSVL.

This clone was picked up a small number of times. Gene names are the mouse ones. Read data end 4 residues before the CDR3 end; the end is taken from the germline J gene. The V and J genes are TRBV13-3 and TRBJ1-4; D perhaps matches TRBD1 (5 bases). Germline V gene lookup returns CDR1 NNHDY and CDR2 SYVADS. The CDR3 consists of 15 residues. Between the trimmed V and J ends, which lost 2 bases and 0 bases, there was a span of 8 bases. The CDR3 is CASSEQAVSNERLFF. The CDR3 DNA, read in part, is TGTGCCAGCAGTGAACAGGCCGTTTCCAACGAA.

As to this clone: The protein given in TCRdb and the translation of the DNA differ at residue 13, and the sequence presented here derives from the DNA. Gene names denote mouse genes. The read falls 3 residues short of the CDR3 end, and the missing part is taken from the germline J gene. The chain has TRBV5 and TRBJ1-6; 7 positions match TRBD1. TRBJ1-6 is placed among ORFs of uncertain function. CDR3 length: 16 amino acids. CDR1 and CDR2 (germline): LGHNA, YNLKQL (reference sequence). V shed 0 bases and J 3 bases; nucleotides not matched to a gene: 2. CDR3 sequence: CASSQDQGGYNSPLYF. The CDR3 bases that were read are TGTGCCAGCAGCCAAGACCAGGGGGGCTATAATTCGCCC.

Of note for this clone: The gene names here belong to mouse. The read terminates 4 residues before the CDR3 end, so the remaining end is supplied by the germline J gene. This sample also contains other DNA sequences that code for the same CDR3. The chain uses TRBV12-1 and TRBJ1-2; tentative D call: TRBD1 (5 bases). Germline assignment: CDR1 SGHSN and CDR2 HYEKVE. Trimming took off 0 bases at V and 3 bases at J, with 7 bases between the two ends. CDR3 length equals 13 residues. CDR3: CASSLGGDSDYTF. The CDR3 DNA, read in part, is TGTGCCAGCTCTCTCGGAGGGGACTCC.

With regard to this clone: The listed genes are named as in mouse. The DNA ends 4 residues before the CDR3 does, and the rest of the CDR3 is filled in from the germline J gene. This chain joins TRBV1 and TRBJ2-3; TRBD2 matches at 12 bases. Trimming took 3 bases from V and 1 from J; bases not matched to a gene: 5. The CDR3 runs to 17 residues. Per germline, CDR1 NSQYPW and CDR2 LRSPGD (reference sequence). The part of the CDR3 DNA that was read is TGCACCTGCAGTGCTTCCGACTGGGGGGGCGGTGCAGAA. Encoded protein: CTCSASDWGGGAE. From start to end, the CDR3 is CTCSASDWGGGAETLYF.

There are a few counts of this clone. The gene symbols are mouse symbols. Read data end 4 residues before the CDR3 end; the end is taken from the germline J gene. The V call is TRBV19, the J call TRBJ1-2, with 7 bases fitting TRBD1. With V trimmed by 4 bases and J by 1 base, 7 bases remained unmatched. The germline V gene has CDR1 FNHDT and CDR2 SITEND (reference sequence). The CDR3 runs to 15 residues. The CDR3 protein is CASSVRTGRNSDYTF. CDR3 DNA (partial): TGTGCCAGCAGTGTGCGGACAGGTCGAAACTCC.

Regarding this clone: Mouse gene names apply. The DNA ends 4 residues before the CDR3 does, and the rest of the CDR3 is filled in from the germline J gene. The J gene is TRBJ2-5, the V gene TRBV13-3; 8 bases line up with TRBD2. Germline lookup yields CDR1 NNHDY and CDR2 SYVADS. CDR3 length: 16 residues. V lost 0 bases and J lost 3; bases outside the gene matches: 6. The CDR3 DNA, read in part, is TGTGCCAGCAGTGATGCAAGGGACTGGAGACAAGAC. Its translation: CASSDARDWRQD. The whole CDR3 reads CASSDARDWRQDTQYF. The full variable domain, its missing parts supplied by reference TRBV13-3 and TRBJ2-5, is EAAVTQSPRSKVAVTGGKVTLSCHQTNNHDYMYWYRQDTGHGLRLIHYSYVADSTEKGDIPDGYKASRPSQENFSLILELASLSQTAVYFCASSDARDWRQDTQYFGPGTRLLVL.

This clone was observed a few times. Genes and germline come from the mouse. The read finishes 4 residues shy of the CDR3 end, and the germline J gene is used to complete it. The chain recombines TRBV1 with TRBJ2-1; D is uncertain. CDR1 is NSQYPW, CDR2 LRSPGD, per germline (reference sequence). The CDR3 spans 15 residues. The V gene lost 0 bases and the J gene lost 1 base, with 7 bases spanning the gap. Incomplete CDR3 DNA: TGCACCTGCAGTGCAGAGCAGAAAAACTATGCT. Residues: CTCSAEQKNYA. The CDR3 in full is CTCSAEQKNYAEQFF.

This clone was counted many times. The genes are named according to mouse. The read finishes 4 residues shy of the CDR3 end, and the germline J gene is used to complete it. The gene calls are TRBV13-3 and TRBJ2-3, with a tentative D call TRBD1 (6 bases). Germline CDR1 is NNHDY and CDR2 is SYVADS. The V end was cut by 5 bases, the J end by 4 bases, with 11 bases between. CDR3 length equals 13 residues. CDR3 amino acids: CASRIQGTETLYF. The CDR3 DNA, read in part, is TGTGCCAGCAGAATACAGGGTACAGAA.

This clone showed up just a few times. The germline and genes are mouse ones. CDR3: CASSDQGQGESDYTF. The part of the CDR3 DNA that was read is TGTGCCAGCAGTGATCAGGGACAGGGGGAGTCC. The V and J genes are TRBV13-3 and TRBJ1-2; 11 bases agree with TRBD1. The read is 4 residues too short to cover the CDR3 end, so that end is filled in from the germline J gene. Germline loops: CDR1 NNHDY, CDR2 SYVADS. CDR3 length: 15 amino acids.

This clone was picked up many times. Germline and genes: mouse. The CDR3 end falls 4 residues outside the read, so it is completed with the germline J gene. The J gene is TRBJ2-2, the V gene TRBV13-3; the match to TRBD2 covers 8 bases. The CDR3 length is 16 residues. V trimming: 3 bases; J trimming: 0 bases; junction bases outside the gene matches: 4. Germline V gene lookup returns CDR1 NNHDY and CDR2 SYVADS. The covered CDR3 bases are TGTGCCAGCAGTGTTGGCTGGGGGGCAAACACCGGG. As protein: CASSVGWGANTG. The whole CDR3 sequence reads CASSVGWGANTGQLYF.

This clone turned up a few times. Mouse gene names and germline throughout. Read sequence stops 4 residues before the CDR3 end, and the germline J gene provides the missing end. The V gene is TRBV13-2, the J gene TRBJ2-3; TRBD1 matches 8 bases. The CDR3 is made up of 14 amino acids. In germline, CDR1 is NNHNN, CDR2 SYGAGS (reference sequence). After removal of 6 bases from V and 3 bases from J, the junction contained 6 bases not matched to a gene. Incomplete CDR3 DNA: TGTGCCAGCGAAGCAGGGGGCGCGGCAGAA. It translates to CASEAGGAAE. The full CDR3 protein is CASEAGGAAETLYF.

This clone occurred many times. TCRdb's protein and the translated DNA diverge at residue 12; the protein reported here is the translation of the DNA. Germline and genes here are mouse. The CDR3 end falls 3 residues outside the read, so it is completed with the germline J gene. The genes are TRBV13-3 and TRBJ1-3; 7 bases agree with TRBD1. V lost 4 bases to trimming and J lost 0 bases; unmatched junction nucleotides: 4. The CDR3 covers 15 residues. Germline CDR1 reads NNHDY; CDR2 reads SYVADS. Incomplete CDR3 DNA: TGTGCCAGCAGTCTACAGGGGTCTTCTGGAAATACG. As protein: CASSLQGSSGNT. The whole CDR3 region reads CASSLQGSSGNTLYF.

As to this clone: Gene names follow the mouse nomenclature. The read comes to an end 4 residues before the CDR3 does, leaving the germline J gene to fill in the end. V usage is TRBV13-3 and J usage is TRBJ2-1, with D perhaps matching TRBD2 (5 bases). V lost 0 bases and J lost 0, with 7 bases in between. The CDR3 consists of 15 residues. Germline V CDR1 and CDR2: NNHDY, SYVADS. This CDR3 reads CASSDADFNYAEQFF. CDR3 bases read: TGTGCCAGCAGTGATGCGGACTTTAACTATGCT.

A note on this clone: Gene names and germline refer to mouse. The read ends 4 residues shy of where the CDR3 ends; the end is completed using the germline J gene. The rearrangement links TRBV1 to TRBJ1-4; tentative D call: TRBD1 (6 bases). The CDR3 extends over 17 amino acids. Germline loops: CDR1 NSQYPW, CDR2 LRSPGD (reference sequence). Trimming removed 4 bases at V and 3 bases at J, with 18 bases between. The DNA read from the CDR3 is TGCACCTGCAGTGATAGACGGGGGGCCCTGGCCAACGAA. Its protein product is CTCSDRRGALANE. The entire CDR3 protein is CTCSDRRGALANERLFF.

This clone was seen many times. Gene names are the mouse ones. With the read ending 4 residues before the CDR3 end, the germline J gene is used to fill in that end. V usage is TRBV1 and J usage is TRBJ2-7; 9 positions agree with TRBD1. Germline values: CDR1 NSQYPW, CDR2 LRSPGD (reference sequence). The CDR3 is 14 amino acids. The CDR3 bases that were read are TGCACCTGCAGTTCCCTGACAGGGGGGTAT. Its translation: CTCSSLTGGY. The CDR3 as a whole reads CTCSSLTGGYEQYF.

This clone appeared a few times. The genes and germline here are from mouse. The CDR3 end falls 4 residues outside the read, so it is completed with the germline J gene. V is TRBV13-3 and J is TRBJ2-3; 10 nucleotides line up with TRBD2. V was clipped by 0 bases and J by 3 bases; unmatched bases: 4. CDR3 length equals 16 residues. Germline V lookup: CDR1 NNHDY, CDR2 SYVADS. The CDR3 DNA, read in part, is TGTGCCAGCAGTGATGGCTGGGGGGGCCGGGCAGAA. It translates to CASSDGWGGRAE. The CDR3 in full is CASSDGWGGRAETLYF.

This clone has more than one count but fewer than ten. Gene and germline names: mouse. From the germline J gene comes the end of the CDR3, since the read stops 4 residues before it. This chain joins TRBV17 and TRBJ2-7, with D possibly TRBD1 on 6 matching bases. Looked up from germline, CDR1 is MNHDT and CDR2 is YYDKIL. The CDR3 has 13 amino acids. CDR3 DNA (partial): TGTGCTAGCAGTAGAGACCAGGGGTAT. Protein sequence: CASSRDQGY. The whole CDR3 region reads CASSRDQGYEQYF.

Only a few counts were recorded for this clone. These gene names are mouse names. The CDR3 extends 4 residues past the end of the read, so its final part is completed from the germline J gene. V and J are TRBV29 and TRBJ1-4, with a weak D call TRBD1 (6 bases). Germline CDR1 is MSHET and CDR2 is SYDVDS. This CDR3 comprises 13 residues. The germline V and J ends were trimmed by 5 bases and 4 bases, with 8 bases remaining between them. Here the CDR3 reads CASSQGHNERLFF. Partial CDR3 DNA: TGTGCTAGCAGTCAGGGACACAACGAA.

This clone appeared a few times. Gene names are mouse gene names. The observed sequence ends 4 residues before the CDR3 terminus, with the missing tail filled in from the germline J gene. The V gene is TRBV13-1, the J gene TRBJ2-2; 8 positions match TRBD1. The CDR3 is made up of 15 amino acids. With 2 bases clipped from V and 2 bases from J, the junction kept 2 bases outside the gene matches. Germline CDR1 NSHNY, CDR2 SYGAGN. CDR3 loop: CASSEQGANTGQLYF. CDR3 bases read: TGTGCCAGCAGTGAGCAGGGGGCTAACACCGGG.

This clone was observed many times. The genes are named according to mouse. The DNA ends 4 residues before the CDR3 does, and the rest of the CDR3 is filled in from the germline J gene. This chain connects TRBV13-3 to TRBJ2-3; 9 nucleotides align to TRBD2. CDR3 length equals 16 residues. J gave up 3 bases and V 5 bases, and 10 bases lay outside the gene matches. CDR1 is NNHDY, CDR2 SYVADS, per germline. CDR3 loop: CASSPTGGTHAETLYF. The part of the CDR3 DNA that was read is TGTGCCAGCAGCCCAACTGGGGGGACGCACGCAGAA.

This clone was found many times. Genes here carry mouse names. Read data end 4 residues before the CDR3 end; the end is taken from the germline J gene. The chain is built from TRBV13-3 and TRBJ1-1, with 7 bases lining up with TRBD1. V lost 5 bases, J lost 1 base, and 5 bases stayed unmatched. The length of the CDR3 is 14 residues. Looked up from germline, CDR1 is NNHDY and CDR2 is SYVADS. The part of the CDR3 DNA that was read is TGTGCCAGCAGCCTCAGGGGGTGGAACACA. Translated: CASSLRGWNT. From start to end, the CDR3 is CASSLRGWNTEVFF.